The following is a T cell receptor (beta chain) sequence with its context. As processed by the authors: Nucleated cell counts were estimated from reference gene primer amplification. Sequencing used immunoSEQ multiplex PCR; TCRdb keeps in-frame clones, though not all of them. Clone size and the V and J calls come from that table; the DNA yielded D and trimming. This table holds 470,000 or so clones, roughly 91% found once. This specimen comes from a study of blood T cell repertoires in COVID-19. As for the study in general: Both acute and convalescent COVID-19 samples were obtained from the United States, Italy and Spain. In each case, the material was cDNA or gDNA derived from T cells, B-cell-depleted T cells, or PBMCs.

The trim removed 4 bases at V and 14 bases at J, leaving 12 bases unmatched. Germline V gene sequence: CDR1 SEHNR, CDR2 FQNEAQ (reference sequence). The CDR3 is 15 residues long. Sequencing input: peripheral blood. This sequence originates from a woman aged 30 to 39 with acute or convalescent COVID-19. The chain has TRBV7-9 and TRBJ1-6, with 9 bases matching TRBD1. The CDR3 here is CASSSLRDRDKSLHF. The CDR3 nucleotides are TGTGCCAGCAGCTCTTTACGGGACAGGGACAAGTCCCTCCACTTT.